This entry is about one T cell receptor (beta chain). Its antigen remains unidentified. Data came from immunoSEQ multiplex PCR; TCRdb stores just in-frame clones and leaves some out. This sample has fewer than 75,000 clones, with nearly 80% found just once. This specimen comes from a study of vaccination effects on CD4 cells after COVID-19. Study context: Post-vaccine specimens arrived a median 72 days past the second dose.

Whole-study results and caveats: Marked clonal contraction was seen in infection- and vaccine-induced clones late after vaccination.

The CDR3 loop spans 16 amino acids. Germline CDR1 and CDR2: SGHDT and YYEEEE. The V gene lost 0 bases and the J gene lost 1 base, with 13 bases spanning the gap. Isolation of CD4+ T cells took place after about nine days of culture. Participants each got two BNT162b2 or mRNA-1273 vaccine doses. IL-2 medium was substituted for half the medium on days 3 and 7. This TCR derives from a human donor who received a COVID-19 vaccine. Sequencing was performed on CD4+ T cells from PBMCs cultured without peptide, taken after COVID-19 vaccination. This rearrangement joins TRBV5-6 to TRBJ1-2; D call uncertain. CDR3 loop: CASSLELGSRNYGYTF. CDR3 bases: TGTGCCAGCAGCTTGGAATTGGGTTCCCGTAACTATGGCTACACCTTC.